This T cell receptor (beta chain) derives from a study of T cell responses to AZD1222 COVID-19 vaccine. General observations from the study: Spike regions recognized by vaccine-associated CD4 TCRs spanned the protein, led by 160-218 and 743-854.

This CDR3 has 15 residues. Germline V lookup: CDR1 MNHEY, CDR2 SVGAGI. Trimming left V 0 bases short and J 5 bases short, with 10 bases between. Measured with immunoSEQ multiplex PCR; TCRdb has only the in-frame clones, and not every one. The table has approximately 140,000 clones, under 95% seen once; the top ten hold approximately 5%. As to this clone: Its antigen is not identified.

This specimen was peripheral blood, taken on day 0 of AZD1222 vaccination. This clonotype was obtained from an adult in good health. This chain connects TRBV6-5 to TRBJ1-4; D is undetermined. The CDR3 coding sequence is TGTGCCAGCAGTTACTCGGGGAACCGGAATGAAAAACTGTTTTTT. It codes for CASSYSGNRNEKLFF.